This passage covers 3 T cell receptor beta chains from one sample sequenced in a study of blood T cell repertoires in COVID-19 (dated by TCRdb to about 2020). Library method: the immunoSEQ multiplex PCR assay. As stored in TCRdb, this immuneACCESS dataset retains in-frame rearrangements with V and J assigned. A fraction of the clones does not appear; measured against another copy, unresolved V genes explain less than half of the discrepancy, and the remainder lacks a known reason. This sample has fewer than 450,000 clones in its table, and roughly 90% of those were observed once. The top ten hold 0.9% to 1.2% of the sample. The sequenced sample consisted of PBMCs or T cells enriched from blood (not recorded which). Receptors were obtained from a woman aged 25 to 39 who had recovered from COVID-19.

This clone was observed once. The V gene is TRBV7-2, the J gene TRBJ1-1, with a possible D match to TRBD1 (6 bases). The V end was cut by 5 bases, the J end by 5 bases, with 12 bases between. CDR1 and CDR2 from the germline V gene are SGHTA and FQGNSA. The CDR3 runs to 13 residues. CDR3 sequence (DNA): TGTGCCAGCAGCCAAAACAGGGAAACTGAAGCTTTCTTT. Protein product: CASSQNRETEAFF.

The V and J genes are TRBV4-2 and TRBJ1-1, with D hard to call. The CDR3 spans 15 residues. V dropped 0 bases and J dropped 1 base, with 9 bases sitting between them. Per the germline V gene, CDR1 is LGHNA and CDR2 is YNFKEQ. The CDR3 DNA follows: TGTGCCAGCAGCCAAGATTTGCGGGGGAACACTGAAGCTTTCTTT. Translation: CASSQDLRGNTEAFF.

This clone was recorded once. The rearrangement uses TRBV28 and TRBJ1-2; 10 bases fit TRBD1. Germline V gene sequence: CDR1 MDHEN, CDR2 SYDVKM. J lost 8 bases, V lost 6 bases, and 6 bases had no gene match. This CDR3 is built from 13 residues. CDR3 nucleotide sequence: TGTGCCAGCAGCCTGGGACAGGGGCCCGGCTACACCTTC. This codes for CASSLGQGPGYTF.